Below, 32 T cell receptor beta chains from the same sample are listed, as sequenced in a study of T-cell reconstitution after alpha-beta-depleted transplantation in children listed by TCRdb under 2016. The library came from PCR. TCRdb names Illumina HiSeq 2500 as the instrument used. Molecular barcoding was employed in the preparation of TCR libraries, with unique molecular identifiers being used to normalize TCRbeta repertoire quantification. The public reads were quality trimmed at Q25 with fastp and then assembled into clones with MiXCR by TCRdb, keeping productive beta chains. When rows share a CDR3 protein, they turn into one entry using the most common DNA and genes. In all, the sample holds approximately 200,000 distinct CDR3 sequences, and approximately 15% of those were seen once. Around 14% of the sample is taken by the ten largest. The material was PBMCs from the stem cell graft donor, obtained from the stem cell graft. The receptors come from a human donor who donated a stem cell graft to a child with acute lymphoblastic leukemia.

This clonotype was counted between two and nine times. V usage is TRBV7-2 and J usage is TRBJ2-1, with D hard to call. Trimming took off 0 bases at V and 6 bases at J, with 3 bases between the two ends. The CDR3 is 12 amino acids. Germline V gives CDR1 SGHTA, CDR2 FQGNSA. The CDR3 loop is CASSLAFNEQFF. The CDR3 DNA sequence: TGTGCCAGCAGCTTAGCATTCAATGAGCAGTTCTTC.

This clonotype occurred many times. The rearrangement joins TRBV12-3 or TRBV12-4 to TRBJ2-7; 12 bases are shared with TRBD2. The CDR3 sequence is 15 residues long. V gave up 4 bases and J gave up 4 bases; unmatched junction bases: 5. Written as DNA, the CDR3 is TGTGCCAGCAGTTCCGGACTAGCGGGATCTTACGAGCAGTACTTC. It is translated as CASSSGLAGSYEQYF.

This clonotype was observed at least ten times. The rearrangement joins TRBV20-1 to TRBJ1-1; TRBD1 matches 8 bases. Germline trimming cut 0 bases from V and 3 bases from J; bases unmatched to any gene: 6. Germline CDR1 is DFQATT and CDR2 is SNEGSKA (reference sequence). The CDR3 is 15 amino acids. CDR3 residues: CSARDRQGADTEAFF. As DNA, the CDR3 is TGCAGTGCTAGAGATCGTCAGGGGGCGGACACTGAAGCTTTCTTT.

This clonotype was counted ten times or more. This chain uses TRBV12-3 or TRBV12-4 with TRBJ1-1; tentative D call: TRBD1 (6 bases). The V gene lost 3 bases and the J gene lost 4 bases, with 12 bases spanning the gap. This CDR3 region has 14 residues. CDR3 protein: CASSLAQGSTEAFF. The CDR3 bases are TGTGCCAGCAGTTTGGCGCAGGGGAGCACTGAAGCTTTCTTT.

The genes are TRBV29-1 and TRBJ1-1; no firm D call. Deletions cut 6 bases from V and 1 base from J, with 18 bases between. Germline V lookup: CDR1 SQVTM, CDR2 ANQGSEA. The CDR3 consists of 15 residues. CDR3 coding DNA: TGCAGCGTCGGTAAATGGAGGGAATGGAACACTGAAGCTTTCTTT. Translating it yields CSVGKWREWNTEAFF.

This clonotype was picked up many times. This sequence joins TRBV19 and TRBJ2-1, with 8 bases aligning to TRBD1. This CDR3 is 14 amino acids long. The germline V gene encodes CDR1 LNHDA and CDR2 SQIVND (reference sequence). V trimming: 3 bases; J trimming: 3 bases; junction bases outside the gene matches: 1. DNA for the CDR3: TGTGCCAGTAGTATCGGGACAGGCTACAATGAGCAGTTCTTC. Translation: CASSIGTGYNEQFF.

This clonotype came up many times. The CDR3 DNA follows: TGCAGTGCTCCTGGACCGATCCAAGAGACCCAGTACTTC. It is translated as CSAPGPIQETQYF. The rearrangement links TRBV20-1 to TRBJ2-5; no reliable D call. V was cut by 5 bases and J by 1 base, with 11 bases left in between. The germline gives CDR1 DFQATT, CDR2 SNEGSKA (reference sequence). The CDR3 covers 13 residues.

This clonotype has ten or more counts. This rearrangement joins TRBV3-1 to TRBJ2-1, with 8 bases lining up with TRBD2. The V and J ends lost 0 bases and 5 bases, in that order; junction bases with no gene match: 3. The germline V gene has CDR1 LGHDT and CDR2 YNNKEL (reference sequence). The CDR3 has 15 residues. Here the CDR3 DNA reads TGTGCCAGCAGCCAAGATCCAGCGGGAGACAATGAGCAGTTCTTC. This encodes CASSQDPAGDNEQFF.

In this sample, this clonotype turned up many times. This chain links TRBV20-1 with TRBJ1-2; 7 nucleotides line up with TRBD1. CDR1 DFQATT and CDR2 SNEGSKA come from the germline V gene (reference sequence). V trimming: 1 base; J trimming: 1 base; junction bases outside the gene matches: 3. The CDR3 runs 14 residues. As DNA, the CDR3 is TGCAGTGCTAGAGTCACAGGGGTTAACTATGGCTACACCTTC. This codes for CSARVTGVNYGYTF.

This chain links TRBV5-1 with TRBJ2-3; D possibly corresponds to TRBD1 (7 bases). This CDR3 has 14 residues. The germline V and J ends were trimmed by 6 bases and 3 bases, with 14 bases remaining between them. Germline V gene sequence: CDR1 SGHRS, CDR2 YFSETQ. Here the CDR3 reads CASTPGGQTDTQYF. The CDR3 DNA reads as TGCGCCAGCACCCCAGGGGGGCAGACAGATACGCAGTATTTT. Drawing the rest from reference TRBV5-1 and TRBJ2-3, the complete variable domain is KAGVTQTPRYLIKTRGQQVTLSCSPISGHRSVSWYQQTPGQGLQFLFEYFSETQRNKGNFPGRFSGRQFSNSRSEMNVSTLELGDSALYLCASTPGGQTDTQYFGPGTRLTVL.

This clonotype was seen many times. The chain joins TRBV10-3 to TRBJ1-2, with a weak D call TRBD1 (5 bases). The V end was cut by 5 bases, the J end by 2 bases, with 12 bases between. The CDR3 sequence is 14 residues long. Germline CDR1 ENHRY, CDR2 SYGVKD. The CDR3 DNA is TGTGCCATCAGTTCCGGGACGCCCAACTATGGCTACACCTTC. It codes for CAISSGTPNYGYTF.

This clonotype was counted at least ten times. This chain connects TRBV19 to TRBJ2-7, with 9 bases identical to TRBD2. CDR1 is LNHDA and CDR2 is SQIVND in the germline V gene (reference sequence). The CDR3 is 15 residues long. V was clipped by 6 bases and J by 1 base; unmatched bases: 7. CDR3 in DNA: TGTGCCAGTAGGCTTCGGACTAGCGCGTCCTACGAGCAGTACTTC. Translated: CASRLRTSASYEQYF.

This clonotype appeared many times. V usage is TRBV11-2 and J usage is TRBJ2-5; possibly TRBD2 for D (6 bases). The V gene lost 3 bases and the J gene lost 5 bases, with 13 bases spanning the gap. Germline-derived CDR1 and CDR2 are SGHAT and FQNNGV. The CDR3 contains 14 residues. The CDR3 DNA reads TGTGCCAGCAGCTTCGGGCAGGGAGGCGAGACCCAGTACTTC. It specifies CASSFGQGGETQYF.

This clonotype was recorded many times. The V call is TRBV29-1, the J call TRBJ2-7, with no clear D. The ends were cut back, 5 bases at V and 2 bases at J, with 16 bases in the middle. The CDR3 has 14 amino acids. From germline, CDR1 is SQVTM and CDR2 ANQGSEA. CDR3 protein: CSVFTMGPTYEQYF. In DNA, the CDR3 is TGCAGCGTTTTTACTATGGGCCCTACCTACGAGCAGTACTTC.

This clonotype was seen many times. The CDR3 spells CASSDLDRTLTDTQYF. CDR3 bases: TGTGCCAGCAGTGATTTGGACAGAACCCTCACAGATACGCAGTATTTT. The chain uses TRBV25-1 and TRBJ2-3; D may be TRBD1 (6 bases). Looked up from germline, CDR1 is MGHDK and CDR2 is SYGVNS. The CDR3 loop spans 16 amino acids. V lost 3 bases and J 2 bases, leaving 15 bases between the germline ends.

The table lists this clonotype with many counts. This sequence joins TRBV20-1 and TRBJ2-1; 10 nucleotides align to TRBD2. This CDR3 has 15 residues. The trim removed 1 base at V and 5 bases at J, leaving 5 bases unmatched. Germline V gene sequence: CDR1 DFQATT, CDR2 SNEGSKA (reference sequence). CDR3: CSARGGTSAHNEQFF. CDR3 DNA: TGCAGTGCTAGAGGAGGGACTAGCGCGCACAATGAGCAGTTCTTC.

CDR3 loop: CAVQKTGQGTEAFF. The CDR3 DNA reads as TGTGCCGTGCAAAAGACCGGCCAGGGTACTGAAGCTTTCTTT. The genes are TRBV12-3 or TRBV12-4 and TRBJ1-1, with a weak D call TRBD1 (5 bases). Trimming took off 11 bases at V and 5 bases at J, with 21 bases between the two ends. This CDR3 has 14 amino acids.

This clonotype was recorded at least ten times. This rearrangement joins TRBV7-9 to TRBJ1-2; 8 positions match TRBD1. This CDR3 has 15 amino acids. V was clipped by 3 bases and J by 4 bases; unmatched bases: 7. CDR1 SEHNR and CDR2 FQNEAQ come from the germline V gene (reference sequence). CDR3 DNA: TGTGCCAGCAGCTTGGTCTCTGGGACAGGCTATGGCTACACCTTC. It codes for CASSLVSGTGYGYTF.

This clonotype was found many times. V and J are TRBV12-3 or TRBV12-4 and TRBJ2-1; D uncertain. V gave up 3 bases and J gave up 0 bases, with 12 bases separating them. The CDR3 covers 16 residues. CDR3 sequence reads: CASSFWASSSYNEQFF. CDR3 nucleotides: TGTGCCAGCAGTTTCTGGGCGTCTAGCTCCTACAATGAGCAGTTCTTC.

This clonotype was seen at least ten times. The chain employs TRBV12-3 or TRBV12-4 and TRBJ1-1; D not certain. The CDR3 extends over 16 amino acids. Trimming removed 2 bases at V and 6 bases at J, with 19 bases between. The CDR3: CASSLTPGYTAAEAFF. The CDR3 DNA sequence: TGTGCCAGCAGTTTAACCCCGGGGTACACCGCGGCTGAAGCTTTCTTT.

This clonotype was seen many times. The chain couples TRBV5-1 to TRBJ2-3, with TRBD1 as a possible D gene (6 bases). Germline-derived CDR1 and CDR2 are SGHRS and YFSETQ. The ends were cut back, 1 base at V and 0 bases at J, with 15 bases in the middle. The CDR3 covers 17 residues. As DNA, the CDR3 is TGCGCCAGCAGCTTGAGGAGGACAGACCTCAGCACAGATACGCAGTATTTT. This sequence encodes CASSLRRTDLSTDTQYF.

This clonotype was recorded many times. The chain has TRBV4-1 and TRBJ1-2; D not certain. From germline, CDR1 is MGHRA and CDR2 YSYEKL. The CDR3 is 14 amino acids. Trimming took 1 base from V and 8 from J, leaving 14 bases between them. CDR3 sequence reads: CASSQVGSPSGYTF. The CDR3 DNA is TGCGCCAGCAGCCAAGTTGGTTCCCCTTCAGGCTACACCTTC.

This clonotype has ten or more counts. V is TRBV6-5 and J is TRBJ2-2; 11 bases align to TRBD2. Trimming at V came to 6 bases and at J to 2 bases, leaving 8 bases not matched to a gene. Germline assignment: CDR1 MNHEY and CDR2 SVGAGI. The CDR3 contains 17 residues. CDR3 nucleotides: TGTGCCAGCAGCCGTCGTAGCGGGAGGGCCAACACCGGGGAGCTGTTTTTT. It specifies CASSRRSGRANTGELFF.

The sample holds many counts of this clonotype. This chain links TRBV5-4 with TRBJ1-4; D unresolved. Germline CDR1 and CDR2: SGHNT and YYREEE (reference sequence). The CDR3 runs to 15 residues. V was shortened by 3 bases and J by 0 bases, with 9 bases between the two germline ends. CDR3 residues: CASSSNTATNEKLFF. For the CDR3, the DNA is TGTGCCAGCAGCTCAAATACTGCAACTAATGAAAAACTGTTTTTT.

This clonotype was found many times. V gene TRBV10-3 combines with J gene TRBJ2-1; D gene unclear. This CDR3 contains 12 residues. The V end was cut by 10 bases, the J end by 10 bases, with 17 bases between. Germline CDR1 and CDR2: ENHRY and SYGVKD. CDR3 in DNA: TGTGCCACGGGTGCCCTAGTGGGAGAGCAGTTCTTC. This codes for CATGALVGEQFF.

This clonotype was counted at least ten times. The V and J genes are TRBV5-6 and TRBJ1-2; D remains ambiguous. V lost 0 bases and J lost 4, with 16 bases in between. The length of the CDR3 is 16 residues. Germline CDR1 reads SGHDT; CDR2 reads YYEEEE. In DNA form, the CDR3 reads TGTGCCAGCAGCTTGGGGACTGGGTCGTCTTCCTATGGCTACACCTTC. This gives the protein CASSLGTGSSSYGYTF. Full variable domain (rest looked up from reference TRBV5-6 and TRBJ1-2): DAGVTQSPTHLIKTRGQQVTLRCSPKSGHDTVSWYQQALGQGPQFIFQYYEEEERQRGNFPDRFSGHQFPNYSSELNVNALLLGDSALYLCASSLGTGSSSYGYTFGSGTRLTVV.

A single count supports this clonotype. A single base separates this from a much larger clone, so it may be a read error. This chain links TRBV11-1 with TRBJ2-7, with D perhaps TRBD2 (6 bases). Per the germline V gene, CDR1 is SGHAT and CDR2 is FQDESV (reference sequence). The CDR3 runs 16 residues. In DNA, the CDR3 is TGTGCCAGCAGCTGGGGGGACGCGGGGAGCTCCTACGACCAGTACTTC. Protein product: CASSWGDAGSSYDQYF.

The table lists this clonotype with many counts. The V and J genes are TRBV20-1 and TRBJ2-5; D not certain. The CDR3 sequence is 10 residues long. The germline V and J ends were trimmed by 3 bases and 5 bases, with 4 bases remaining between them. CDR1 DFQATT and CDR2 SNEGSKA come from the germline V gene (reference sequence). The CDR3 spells CSASSETQYF. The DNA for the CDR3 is TGCAGTGCTAGTTCGGAGACCCAGTACTTC.

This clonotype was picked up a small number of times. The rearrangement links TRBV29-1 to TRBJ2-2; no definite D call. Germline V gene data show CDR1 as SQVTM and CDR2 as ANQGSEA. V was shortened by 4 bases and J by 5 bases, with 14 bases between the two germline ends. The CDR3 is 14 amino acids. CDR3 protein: CSVANGVFTGELFF. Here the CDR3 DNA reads TGCAGCGTTGCAAATGGGGTTTTTACCGGGGAGCTGTTTTTT.

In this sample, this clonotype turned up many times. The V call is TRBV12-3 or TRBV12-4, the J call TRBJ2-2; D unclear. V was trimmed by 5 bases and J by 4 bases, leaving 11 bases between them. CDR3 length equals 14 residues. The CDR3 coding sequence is TGTGCCAGCAGTCTAGAACTGGCCACCGGGGAGCTGTTTTTT. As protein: CASSLELATGELFF.

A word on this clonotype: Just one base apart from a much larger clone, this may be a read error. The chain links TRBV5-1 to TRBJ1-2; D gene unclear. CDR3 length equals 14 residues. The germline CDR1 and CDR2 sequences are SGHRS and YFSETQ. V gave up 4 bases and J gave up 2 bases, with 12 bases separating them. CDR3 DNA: TGCGCCAGCAGCGCCCGCGCGGGGAACTATGGCTACACCTTC. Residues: CASSARAGNYGYTF. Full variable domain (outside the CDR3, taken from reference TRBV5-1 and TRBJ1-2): KAGVTQTPRYLIKTRGQQVTLSCSPISGHRSVSWYQQTPGQGLQFLFEYFSETQRNKGNFPGRFSGRQFSNSRSEMNVSTLELGDSALYLCASSARAGNYGYTFGSGTRLTVV.

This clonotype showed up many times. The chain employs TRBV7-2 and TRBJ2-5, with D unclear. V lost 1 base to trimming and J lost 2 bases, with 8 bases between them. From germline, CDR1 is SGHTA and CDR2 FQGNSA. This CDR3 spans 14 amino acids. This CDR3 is CASSLDALQETQYF. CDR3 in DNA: TGTGCCAGCAGCTTAGATGCGTTACAAGAGACCCAGTACTTC.